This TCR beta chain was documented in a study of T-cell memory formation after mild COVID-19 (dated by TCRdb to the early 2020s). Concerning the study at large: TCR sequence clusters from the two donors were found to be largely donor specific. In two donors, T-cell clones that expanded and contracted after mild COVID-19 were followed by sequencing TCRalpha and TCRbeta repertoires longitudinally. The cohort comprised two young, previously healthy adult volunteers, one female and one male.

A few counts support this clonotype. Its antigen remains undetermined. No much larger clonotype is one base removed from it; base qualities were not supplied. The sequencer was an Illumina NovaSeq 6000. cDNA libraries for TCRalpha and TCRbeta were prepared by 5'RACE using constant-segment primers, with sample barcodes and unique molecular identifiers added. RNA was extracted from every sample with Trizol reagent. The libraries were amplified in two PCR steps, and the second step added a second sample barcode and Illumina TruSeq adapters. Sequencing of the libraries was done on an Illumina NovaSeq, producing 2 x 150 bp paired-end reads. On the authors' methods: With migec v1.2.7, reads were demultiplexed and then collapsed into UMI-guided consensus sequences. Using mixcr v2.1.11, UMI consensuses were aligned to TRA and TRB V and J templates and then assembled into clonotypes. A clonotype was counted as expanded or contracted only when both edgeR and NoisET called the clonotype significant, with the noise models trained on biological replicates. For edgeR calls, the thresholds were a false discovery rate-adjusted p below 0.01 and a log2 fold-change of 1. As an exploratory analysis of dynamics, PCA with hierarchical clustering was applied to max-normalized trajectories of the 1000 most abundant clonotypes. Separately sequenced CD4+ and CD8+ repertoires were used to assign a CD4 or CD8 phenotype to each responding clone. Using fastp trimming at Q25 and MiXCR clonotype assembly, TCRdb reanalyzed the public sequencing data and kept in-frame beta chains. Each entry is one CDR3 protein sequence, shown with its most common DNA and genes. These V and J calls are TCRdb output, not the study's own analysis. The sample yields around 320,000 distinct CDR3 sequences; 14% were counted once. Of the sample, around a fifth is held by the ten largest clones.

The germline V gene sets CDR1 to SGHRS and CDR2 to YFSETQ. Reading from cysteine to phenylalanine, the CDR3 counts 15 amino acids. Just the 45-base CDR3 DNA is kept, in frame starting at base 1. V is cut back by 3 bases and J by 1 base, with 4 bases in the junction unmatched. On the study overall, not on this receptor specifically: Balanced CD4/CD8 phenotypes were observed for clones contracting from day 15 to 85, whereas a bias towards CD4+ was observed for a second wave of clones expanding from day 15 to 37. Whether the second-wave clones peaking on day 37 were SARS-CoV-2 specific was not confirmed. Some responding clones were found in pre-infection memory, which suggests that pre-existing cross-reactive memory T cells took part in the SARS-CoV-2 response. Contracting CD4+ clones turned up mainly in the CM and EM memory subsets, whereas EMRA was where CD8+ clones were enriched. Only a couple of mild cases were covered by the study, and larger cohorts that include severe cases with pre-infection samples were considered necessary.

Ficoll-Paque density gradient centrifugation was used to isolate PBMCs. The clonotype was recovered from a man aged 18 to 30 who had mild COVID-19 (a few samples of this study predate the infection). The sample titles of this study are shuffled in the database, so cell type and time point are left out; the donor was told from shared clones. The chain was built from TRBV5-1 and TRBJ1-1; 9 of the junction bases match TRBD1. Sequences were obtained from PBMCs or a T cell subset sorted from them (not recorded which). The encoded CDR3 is CASSSGQGENTEAFF. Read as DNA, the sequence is TGCGCCAGCAGCTCGGGACAGGGAGAGAACACTGAAGCTTTCTTT.